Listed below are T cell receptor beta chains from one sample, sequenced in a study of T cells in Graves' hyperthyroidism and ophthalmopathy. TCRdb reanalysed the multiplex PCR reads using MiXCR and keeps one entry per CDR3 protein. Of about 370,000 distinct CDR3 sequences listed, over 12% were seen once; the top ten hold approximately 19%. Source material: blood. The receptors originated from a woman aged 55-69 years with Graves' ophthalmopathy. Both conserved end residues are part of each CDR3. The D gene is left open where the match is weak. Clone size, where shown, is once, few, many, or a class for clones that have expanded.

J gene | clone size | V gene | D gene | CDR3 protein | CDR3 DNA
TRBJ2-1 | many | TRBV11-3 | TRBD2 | CASSLGTSGIPYNEQFF | TGTGCCAGCAGCTTGGGGACTAGCGGGATTCCCTACAATGAGCAGTTCTTC
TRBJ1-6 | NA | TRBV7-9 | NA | CASSLFLRRGDQDNSPLHF | TGTGCCAGCAGCTTATTTCTACGTCGGGGGGATCAAGATAATTCACCCCTCCACTTT
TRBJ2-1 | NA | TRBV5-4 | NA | CASSWARGATYNEQFF | TGTGCCAGCAGCTGGGCCCGGGGCGCAACCTACAATGAGCAGTTCTTC
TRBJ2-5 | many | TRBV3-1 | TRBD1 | CASSQTTGQETQYF | TGTGCCAGCAGCCAAACGACAGGGCAAGAGACCCAGTACTTC
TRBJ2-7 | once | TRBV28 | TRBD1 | CASSSGGGGSYEQYF | TGTGCCAGCAGTTCAGGGGGTGGTGGCTCCTACGAGCAGTACTTC
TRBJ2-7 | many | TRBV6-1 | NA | CASSEGGHEQYF | TGTGCCAGCAGTGAAGGGGGCCACGAGCAGTACTTC
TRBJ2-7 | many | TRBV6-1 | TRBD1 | CASTKLLGQAYPYEQYF | TGTGCCAGCACCAAACTTCTAGGACAGGCCTACCCCTACGAGCAGTACTTC
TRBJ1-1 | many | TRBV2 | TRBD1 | CASSSGTGGMNTEAFF | TGTGCCAGCAGTAGCGGGACAGGGGGCATGAACACTGAAGCTTTCTTT
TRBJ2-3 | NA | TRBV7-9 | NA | CASEGKATQYF | TGTGCCAGCGAGGGAAAGGCGACGCAGTATTTT
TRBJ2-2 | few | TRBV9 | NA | CASSVNSRPGELFF | TGTGCCAGCAGCGTAAACTCTCGGCCCGGGGAGCTGTTTTTT
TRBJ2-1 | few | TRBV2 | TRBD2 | CATHGTSPYNEQFF | TGTGCCACCCACGGGACTAGTCCCTACAATGAGCAGTTCTTC
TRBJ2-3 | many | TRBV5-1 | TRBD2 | CASSLSRASGDTDTQYF | TGCGCCAGCAGCTTATCCAGGGCTAGCGGAGACACAGATACGCAGTATTTT
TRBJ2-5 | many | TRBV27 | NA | CASCEGPYQETQYF | TGTGCCAGCTGCGAGGGCCCGTACCAAGAGACCCAGTACTTC
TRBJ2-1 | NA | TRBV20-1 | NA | CSARATGRKWNEQFF | TGCAGTGCTAGGGCGACAGGGAGGAAATGGAATGAGCAGTTCTTC
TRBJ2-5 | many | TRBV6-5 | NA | CASSFRHQETQYF | TGTGCCAGCAGTTTCCGCCACCAAGAGACCCAGTACTTC
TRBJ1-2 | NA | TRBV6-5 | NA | CASSYSRLYGYTF | TGTGCCAGCAGTTACAGCAGACTCTATGGCTACACCTTC
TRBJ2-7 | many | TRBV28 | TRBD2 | CASSSGTSGSWYEQYF | TGTGCCAGCAGTTCTGGGACTAGCGGGAGTTGGTACGAGCAGTACTTC
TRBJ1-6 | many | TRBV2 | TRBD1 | CARGFGQDSPLHF | TGTGCCAGGGGGTTCGGACAGGATTCACCCCTCCACTTT
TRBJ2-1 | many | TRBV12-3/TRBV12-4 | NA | CASRLGGSYNEQFF | TGTGCCAGCAGGCTCGGTGGGTCGTACAATGAGCAGTTCTTC
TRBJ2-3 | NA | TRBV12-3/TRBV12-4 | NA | CASSPPSQGNTDTQYF | TGTGCCAGCAGCCCACCTTCGCAGGGTAATACAGATACGCAGTATTTT
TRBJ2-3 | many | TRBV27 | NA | CASSHTDTQYF | TGTGCCAGCAGTCATACAGATACGCAGTATTTT
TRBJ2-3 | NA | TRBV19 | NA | CASSPTAGGSTDTQYF | TGTGCCAGTAGCCCCACGGCAGGTGGTAGCACAGATACGCAGTATTTT
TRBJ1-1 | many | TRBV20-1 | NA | CSARGGGMNTEAFF | TGCAGTGCTAGAGGGGGGGGAATGAACACTGAAGCTTTCTTT
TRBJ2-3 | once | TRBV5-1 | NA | CASKGGGTGAIGADTQYF | TGCGCCAGCAAAGGGGGGGGGACTGGGGCCATAGGTGCAGATACGCAGTATTTT
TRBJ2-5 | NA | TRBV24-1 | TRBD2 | CATSEAGRETQYF | TGTGCCACCAGTGAAGCGGGACGGGAGACCCAGTACTTC
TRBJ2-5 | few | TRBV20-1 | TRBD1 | CSADRGQEAQYF | TGCAGTGCTGACAGGGGGCAGGAGGCCCAGTACTTC
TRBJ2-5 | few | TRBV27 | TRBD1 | CASSSLNRGTQETQYF | TGTGCCAGCAGTTCTCTAAACAGGGGAACCCAAGAGACCCAGTACTTC
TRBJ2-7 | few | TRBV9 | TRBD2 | CASSPQASGSSYEQYF | TGTGCCAGCAGCCCCCAAGCTAGCGGAAGCTCCTACGAGCAGTACTTC
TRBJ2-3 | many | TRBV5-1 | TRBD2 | CASREREPPDTQYF | TGCGCCAGCAGGGAGCGGGAGCCCCCAGATACGCAGTATTTT
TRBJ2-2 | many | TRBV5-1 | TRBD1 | CASSEPGQGDTGELFF | TGCGCCAGCAGCGAACCGGGACAGGGGGACACCGGGGAGCTGTTTTTT
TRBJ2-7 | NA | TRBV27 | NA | CASSLSGFYEQYF | TGTGCCAGCAGTTTATCTGGCTTTTACGAGCAGTACTTC
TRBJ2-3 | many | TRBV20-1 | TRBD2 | CSASLAGGLADTQYF | TGCAGTGCTAGTTTGGCGGGAGGTCTGGCAGATACGCAGTATTTT
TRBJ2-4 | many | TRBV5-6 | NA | CASSKRRAGNIQYF | TGTGCCAGCAGCAAACGACGAGCGGGAAACATTCAGTACTTC
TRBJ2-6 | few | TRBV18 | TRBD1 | CASSPGQGIAGANVLTF | TGTGCCAGCTCACCGGGACAGGGTATCGCTGGGGCCAACGTCCTGACTTTC
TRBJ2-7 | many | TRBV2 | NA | CASSEQVWEQYF | TGTGCCAGCAGTGAGCAGGTGTGGGAGCAGTACTTC